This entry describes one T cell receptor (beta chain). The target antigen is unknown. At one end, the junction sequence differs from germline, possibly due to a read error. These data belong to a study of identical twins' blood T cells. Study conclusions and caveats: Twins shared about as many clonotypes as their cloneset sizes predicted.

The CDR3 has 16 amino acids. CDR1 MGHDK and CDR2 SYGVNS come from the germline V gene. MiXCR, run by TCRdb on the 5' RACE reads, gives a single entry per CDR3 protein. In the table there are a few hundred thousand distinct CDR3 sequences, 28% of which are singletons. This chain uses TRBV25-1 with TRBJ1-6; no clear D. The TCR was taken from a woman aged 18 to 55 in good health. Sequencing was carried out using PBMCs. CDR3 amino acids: CVSSGRFGQANSPLHF. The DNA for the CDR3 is TGTGTCAGCAGTGGTCGATTTGGGCAGGCTAATTCACCCCTCCACTTT.